This TCR beta chain was recovered during a study of blood T cell repertoires in COVID-19. Germline CDR1 SNHLY, CDR2 FYNNEI. With 8 bases clipped from V and 5 bases from J, the junction kept 12 bases outside the gene matches. The CDR3 loop spans 15 amino acids. Authors' analysis steps: Reference gene primer amplification yielded estimated nucleated cell counts. Sequenced by immunoSEQ multiplex PCR; TCRdb stores in-frame clones only, minus some. V, J and clone size derive from that table, while D and trimming were established from the DNA sequence. The sample comprises 250,000 to 300,000 clones, approximately 86% of which are singletons, and about 2% rests with the top ten.

The source is a man aged 25-45 years with active or convalescent COVID-19. Sequences were obtained from peripheral blood. V usage is TRBV2 and J usage is TRBJ2-5; 9 bases fit TRBD1. CDR3 nucleotides: TGTGCCAGCGGATTGTCCGGACAGGGGATCGAGACCCAGTACTTC. Its protein product is CASGLSGQGIETQYF.